One and the same sample provided the 17 T cell receptor beta chains below, sequenced in a study of liver allograft versus peripheral blood T cells. Study-level information: Recipients' peripheral blood supplied the T cell receptor repertoires against which those in transplanted livers were compared.

One entry per CDR3 protein, called by TCRdb with MiXCR from the reads. The sample holds roughly 11,000 distinct CDR3 sequences; less than 30% are singletons and the top ten take roughly 1.4%. These receptors came from a human patient who had a liver transplant. A share of the T cells may be of graft donor origin.

This chain connects TRBV6-1 to TRBJ2-7; TRBD1 or TRBD2 may be the D gene (5 bases each). CDR3 length: 14 residues. CDR1 is MNHNS and CDR2 is SASEGT in the germline V gene. V was shortened by 6 bases and J by 5 bases, with 17 bases between the two germline ends. The CDR3 loop is CASRPGALDDEQYF. The CDR3 coding sequence is TGTGCCAGCAGGCCCGGGGCATTGGACGACGAGCAGTACTTC.

The V call is TRBV12-3 or TRBV12-4, the J call TRBJ1-1, with D possibly being TRBD1 (5 bases). This CDR3 contains 15 residues. V was shortened by 5 bases and J by 7 bases, with 20 bases between the two germline ends. This CDR3 is CASSPFRDGVGEAFF. The CDR3 region has the DNA TGTGCCAGCAGTCCTTTCAGGGACGGGGTGGGTGAAGCTTTCTTT.

This clonotype is categorized as medium-sized. The chain links TRBV19 to TRBJ2-1; tentative D call: TRBD2 (5 bases). This CDR3 comprises 15 residues. Trimming removed 6 bases at V and 8 bases at J, with 20 bases between. Germline loops: CDR1 LNHDA, CDR2 SQIVND (reference sequence). CDR3 amino acids: CASSEGLFQFDEQFF. The CDR3, as DNA: TGTGCCAGTAGCGAAGGACTCTTTCAGTTCGATGAGCAGTTCTTC.

There are a few counts of this clonotype. The chain recombines TRBV20-1 with TRBJ2-7, with D perhaps matching TRBD1 (7 bases). Germline CDR1 is DFQATT and CDR2 is SNEGSKA (reference sequence). The CDR3 totals 15 residues. The V gene lost 1 base and the J gene lost 7 bases, with 20 bases spanning the gap. CDR3 DNA sequence: TGCAGTGCTAGAGTCAGCGGAGGGGGCTTACGGGAGCAGTACTTC. Its translation: CSARVSGGGLREQYF.

The genes are TRBV6-2 or TRBV6-3 and TRBJ2-3; unclear D gene. This CDR3 comprises 11 residues. Germline V gene sequence: CDR1 MNHEY, CDR2 SVGEGT. Trimming cost V 4 bases and J 2 bases, with 1 base left between them. CDR3 DNA: TGTGCCAGCAGTTCCACAGATACGCAGTATTTT. Protein product: CASSSTDTQYF.

In this sample, this clonotype is medium-sized. J is TRBJ1-2 and V is TRBV29-1; D gene uncertain. Germline V gives CDR1 SQVTM, CDR2 ANQGSEA. V lost 5 bases, J lost 6 bases, and 22 bases lay in between. The CDR3 consists of 15 residues. The CDR3 sequence is CSVRFPGKPRDGYTF. The CDR3 nucleotides read TGCAGCGTTCGATTCCCGGGGAAACCAAGGGATGGCTACACCTTC.

The CDR3 reads CASSPSPNTEAFF. The CDR3 nucleotides are TGTGCCAGCAGCCCCTCCCCCAACACTGAAGCTTTCTTT. V and J are TRBV5-5 and TRBJ1-1, with D uncertain. Germline CDR1 SGHKS, CDR2 YYEKEE (reference sequence). The length of the CDR3 is 13 residues. Between the trimmed V and J ends, which lost 4 bases and 2 bases, there was a span of 9 bases.

This clonotype was picked up one time. The chain combines TRBV20-1 with TRBJ2-1; D is unclear. The CDR3 has 15 amino acids. The V gene's germline CDR1 is DFQATT and CDR2 SNEGSKA (reference sequence). Trimming took 5 bases from V and 0 from J, leaving 14 bases between them. The CDR3 coding sequence is TGCAGTGCTCCTAATCTGGACCTCTCCTACAATGAGCAGTTCTTC. Amino acid sequence: CSAPNLDLSYNEQFF.

On this clonotype: This may stem from a read error, because a much larger clone lies one nucleotide away. The conserved phenylalanine or tryptophan is not found at the CDR3 terminus, so this likely reflects a read error. This chain links TRBV29-1 with TRBJ2-3, with D tentatively TRBD1 (5 bases). Germline V CDR1 and CDR2: SQVTM, ANQGSEA. Trimming removed 4 bases from V and 3 bases from J, with 11 bases in between. The CDR3 covers 13 residues. The CDR3 coding sequence is TGCAGCGTTGGCGAAGGGGCAACAGATACGCAGTATCTT. Its protein is CSVGEGATDTQYL.

The chain uses TRBV19 and TRBJ1-5; TRBD1 is a possible D gene (6 bases). Germline CDR1 is LNHDA and CDR2 is SQIVND (reference sequence). Trimming left V 5 bases short and J 6 bases short, with 11 bases between. This CDR3 has 13 residues. CDR3 DNA: TGTGCCAGTAGTCCGGGACACCCTCAGCCCCAGCATTTT. This encodes CASSPGHPQPQHF. Based on the CDR3 plus reference TRBV19 and TRBJ1-5, the full variable domain is DGGITQSPKYLFRKEGQNVTLSCEQNLNHDAMYWYRQDPGQGLRLIYYSQIVNDFQKGDIAEGYSVSREKKESFPLTVTSAQKNPTAFYLCASSPGHPQPQHFGDGTRLSIL.

The chain couples TRBV5-5 to TRBJ2-6, with D uncertain. Trimming took 3 bases from V and 3 from J, leaving 4 bases between them. Germline lookup yields CDR1 SGHKS and CDR2 YYEKEE (reference sequence). This CDR3 has 13 amino acids. CDR3 residues: CASSSNGANVLTF. The CDR3 DNA reads TGTGCCAGCAGCTCGAATGGGGCCAACGTCCTGACTTTC.

The chain carries TRBV6-1 and TRBJ1-2; 7 bases are a match to TRBD1. The germline V gene encodes CDR1 MNHNS and CDR2 SASEGT. There are 16 residues in the CDR3. V lost 8 bases to trimming and J lost 13 bases; unmatched junction nucleotides: 25. The CDR3 region has the DNA TGTGCCAGCGTGGGGCAGGGGGTTAATTCCCGATCGGTTCGCACCTTC. Translation: CASVGQGVNSRSVRTF.

Sample share makes this clonotype medium-sized. This chain connects TRBV10-3 to TRBJ2-2; 14 bases are shared with TRBD2. V lost 10 bases and J lost 7; bases outside the gene matches: 8. In germline, CDR1 is ENHRY, CDR2 SYGVKD. The CDR3 runs to 15 residues. The CDR3 is CATTGLAGADGELFF. The DNA for the CDR3 is TGTGCCACAACGGGACTAGCGGGAGCGGACGGGGAGCTGTTTTTT.

V and J are TRBV20-1 and TRBJ1-1, with D possibly matching TRBD1 (5 bases). The CDR3 has 14 amino acids. Per the germline V gene, CDR1 is DFQATT and CDR2 is SNEGSKA (reference sequence). The V end lost 7 bases, the J end lost 5 bases, and 20 bases lay between the germline ends. The DNA of the CDR3 is TGCAGTGTCGGGACGGACGTAGGAGGGACTGAAGCTTTCTTT. Its protein is CSVGTDVGGTEAFF.

This clonotype was seen only a few times. This sequence joins TRBV27 and TRBJ2-1; the match to TRBD2 covers 15 bases. Germline CDR1 is MNHEY and CDR2 is SMNVEV (reference sequence). CDR3 size: 16 residues. Trimming cost V 6 bases and J 4 bases; bases outside gene matches: 4. CDR3: CASRGLAGGLYNEQFF. In nucleotides, the CDR3 is TGTGCCAGCAGAGGACTAGCGGGGGGGCTATACAATGAGCAGTTCTTC.

This clonotype was seen only a few times. One end of the junction does not line up with germline, which may come from a read error. V and J are TRBV6-2 or TRBV6-3 and TRBJ1-2; a weak D match, TRBD1 (5 bases). Germline V lookup: CDR1 MNHEY, CDR2 SVGEGT. This CDR3 contains 13 residues. The CDR3 loop is CASSYPLRDGESF. In DNA, the CDR3 is TGTGCCAGCAGTTACCCATTGAGGGACGGAGAGTCCTTC.

The sample holds a few counts of this clonotype. DNA of the CDR3: TGTGCCAGCAGCCCTATACACGCGACAGGGGAGGATACTAACTATGGCTACACCTTC. Protein: CASSPIHATGEDTNYGYTF. The gene calls are TRBV7-9 and TRBJ1-2, with 8 bases matching TRBD1. Germline CDR1 is SEHNR and CDR2 is FQNEAQ (reference sequence). This CDR3 contains 19 residues. V was pared by 5 bases and J by 0 bases, with 17 bases of the junction left unmatched.